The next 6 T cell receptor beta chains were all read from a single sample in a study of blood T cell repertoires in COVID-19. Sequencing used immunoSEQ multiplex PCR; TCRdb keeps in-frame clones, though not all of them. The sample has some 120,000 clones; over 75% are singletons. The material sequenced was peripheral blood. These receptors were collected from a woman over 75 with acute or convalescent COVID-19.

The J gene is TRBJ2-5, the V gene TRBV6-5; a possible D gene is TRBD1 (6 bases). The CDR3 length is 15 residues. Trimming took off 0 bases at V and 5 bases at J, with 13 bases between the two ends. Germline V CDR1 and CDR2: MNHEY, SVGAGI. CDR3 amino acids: CASSYSGQGLETQYF. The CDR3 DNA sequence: TGTGCCAGCAGTTACTCGGGGCAGGGGCTGGAGACCCAGTACTTC.

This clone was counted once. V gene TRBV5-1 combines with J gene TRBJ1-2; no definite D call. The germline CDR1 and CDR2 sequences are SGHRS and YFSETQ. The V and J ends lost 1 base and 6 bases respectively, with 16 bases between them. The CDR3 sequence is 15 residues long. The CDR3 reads CASSLYGQGVDGYTF. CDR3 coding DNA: TGCGCCAGCAGCTTGTACGGCCAAGGAGTAGATGGCTACACCTTC.

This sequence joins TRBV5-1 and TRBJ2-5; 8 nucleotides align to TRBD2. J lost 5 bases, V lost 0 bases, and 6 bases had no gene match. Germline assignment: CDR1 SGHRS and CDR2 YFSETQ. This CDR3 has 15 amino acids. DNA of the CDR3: TGCGCCAGCAGCTTGGCGTCGGGAGGGGGTGAGACCCAGTACTTC. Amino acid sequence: CASSLASGGGETQYF.

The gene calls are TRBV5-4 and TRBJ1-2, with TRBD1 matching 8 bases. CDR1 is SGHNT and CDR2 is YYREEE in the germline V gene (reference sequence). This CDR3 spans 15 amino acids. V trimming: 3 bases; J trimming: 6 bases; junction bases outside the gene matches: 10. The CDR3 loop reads CASSYRGGILDGYTF. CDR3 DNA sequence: TGTGCCAGCAGCTACAGGGGGGGAATACTGGATGGCTACACCTTC.

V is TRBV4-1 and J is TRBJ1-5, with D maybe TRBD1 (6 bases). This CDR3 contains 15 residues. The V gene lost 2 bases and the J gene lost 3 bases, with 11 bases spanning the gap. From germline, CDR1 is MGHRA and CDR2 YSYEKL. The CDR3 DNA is TGCGCCAGCAGCCAACCCGGGACACCCAATCAGCCCCAGCATTTT. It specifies CASSQPGTPNQPQHF.

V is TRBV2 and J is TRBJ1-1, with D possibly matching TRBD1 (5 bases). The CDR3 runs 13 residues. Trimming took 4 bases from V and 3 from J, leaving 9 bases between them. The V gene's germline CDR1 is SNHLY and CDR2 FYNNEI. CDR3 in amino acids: CASSVGGDTEAFF. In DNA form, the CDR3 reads TGTGCCAGCAGTGTGGGGGGGGACACTGAAGCTTTCTTT.